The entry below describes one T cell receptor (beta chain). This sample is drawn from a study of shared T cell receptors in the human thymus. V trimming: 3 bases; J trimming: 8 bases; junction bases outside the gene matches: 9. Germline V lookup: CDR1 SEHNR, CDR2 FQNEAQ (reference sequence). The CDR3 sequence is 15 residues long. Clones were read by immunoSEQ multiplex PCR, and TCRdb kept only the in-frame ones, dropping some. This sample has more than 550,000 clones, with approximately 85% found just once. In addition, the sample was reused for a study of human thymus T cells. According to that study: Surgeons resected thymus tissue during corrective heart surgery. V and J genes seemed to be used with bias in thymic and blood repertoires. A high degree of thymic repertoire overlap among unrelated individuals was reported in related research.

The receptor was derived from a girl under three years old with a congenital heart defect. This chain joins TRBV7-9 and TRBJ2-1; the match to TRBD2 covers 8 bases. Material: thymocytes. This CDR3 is CASSFAVGSGDEQFF. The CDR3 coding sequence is TGTGCCAGCAGCTTCGCCGTGGGTAGCGGGGATGAGCAGTTCTTC.